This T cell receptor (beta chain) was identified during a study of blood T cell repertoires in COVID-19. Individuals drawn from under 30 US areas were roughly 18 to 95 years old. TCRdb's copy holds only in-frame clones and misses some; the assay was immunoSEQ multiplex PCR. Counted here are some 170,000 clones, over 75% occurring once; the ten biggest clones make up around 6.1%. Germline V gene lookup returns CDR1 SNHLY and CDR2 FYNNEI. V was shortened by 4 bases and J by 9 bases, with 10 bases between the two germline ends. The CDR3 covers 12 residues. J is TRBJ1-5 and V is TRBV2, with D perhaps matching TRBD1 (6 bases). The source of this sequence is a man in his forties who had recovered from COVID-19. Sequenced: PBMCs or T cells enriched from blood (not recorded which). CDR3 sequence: CASSGTARPQHF. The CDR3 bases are TGTGCCAGCAGTGGGACAGCGAGGCCCCAGCATTTT.